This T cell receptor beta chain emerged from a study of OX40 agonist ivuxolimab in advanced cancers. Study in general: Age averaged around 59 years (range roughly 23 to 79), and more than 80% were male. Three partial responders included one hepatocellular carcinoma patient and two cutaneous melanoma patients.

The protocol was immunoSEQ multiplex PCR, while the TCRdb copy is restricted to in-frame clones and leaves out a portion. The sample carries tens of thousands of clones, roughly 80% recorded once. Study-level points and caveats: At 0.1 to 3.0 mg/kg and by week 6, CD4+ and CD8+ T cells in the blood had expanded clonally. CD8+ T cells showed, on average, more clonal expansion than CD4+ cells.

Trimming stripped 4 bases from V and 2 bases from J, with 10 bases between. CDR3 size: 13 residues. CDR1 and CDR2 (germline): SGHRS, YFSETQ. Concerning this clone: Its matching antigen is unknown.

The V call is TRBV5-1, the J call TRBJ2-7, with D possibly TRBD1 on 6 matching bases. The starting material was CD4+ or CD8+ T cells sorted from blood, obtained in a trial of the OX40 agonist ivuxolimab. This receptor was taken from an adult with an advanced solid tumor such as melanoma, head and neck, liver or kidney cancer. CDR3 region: CASSGQPAYEQYF. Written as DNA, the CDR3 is TGCGCCAGCAGCGGACAGCCAGCCTACGAGCAGTACTTC.